Shown below are 19 T cell receptor beta chains from a single sample sequenced in a study of response to subunit inactivated influenza vaccine. MiXCR, run by TCRdb on the RT-PCR reads, gives a single entry per CDR3 protein. The table records roughly 700,000 distinct CDR3 sequences, roughly 13% of them present only once. This specimen was PBMCs from blood, taken approximately 15 days before vaccination. Every receptor here comes from a man aged 50 to 60 who received an inactivated influenza vaccine.

In its sample, this clonotype was seen many times. V is TRBV6-2 or TRBV6-3 and J is TRBJ2-1, with D tentatively TRBD1 (5 bases). The V and J ends lost 7 bases and 13 bases respectively, with 14 bases between them. The CDR3 consists of 11 residues. Germline CDR1 reads MNHEY; CDR2 reads SVGEGT. CDR3 sequence: CASMVSGLQFF. The DNA of the CDR3 is TGTGCCAGCATGGTGTCAGGGCTCCAGTTCTTC.

This rearrangement joins TRBV3-1 to TRBJ2-7; D may be TRBD1 (6 bases). Trimming left V 1 base short and J 2 bases short, with 9 bases between. This CDR3 spans 14 amino acids. Germline loops: CDR1 LGHDT, CDR2 YNNKEL (reference sequence). CDR3 loop: CASSQATGPYEQYF. CDR3 nucleotides: TGTGCCAGCAGCCAAGCGACAGGACCCTACGAGCAGTACTTC.

The chain recombines TRBV20-1 with TRBJ2-5, with 11 bases fitting TRBD2. The V segment lost 1 base and the J segment 3 bases; nucleotides outside the gene matches: 4. The length of the CDR3 is 15 residues. The germline V gene encodes CDR1 DFQATT and CDR2 SNEGSKA (reference sequence). CDR3 region: CSARGLAGGEETQYF. The CDR3, as DNA: TGCAGTGCTAGAGGGCTAGCGGGAGGAGAAGAGACCCAGTACTTC.

This clonotype was seen more than once but under ten times. CDR3: CASTLGEKLFF. In nucleotides, the CDR3 is TGTGCCAGCACCCTGGGGGAAAAACTGTTTTTT. The chain combines TRBV12-3 or TRBV12-4 with TRBJ1-4; D is undetermined. Trimming stripped 7 bases from V and 8 bases from J, with 8 bases between. The CDR3 extends over 11 amino acids.

This clonotype was picked up one time. This chain links TRBV4-3 with TRBJ1-2; D is possibly TRBD1 (5 bases). This CDR3 is 13 amino acids long. Germline V gives CDR1 LGHNA, CDR2 YSLEER. The V end lost 5 bases, the J end lost 8 bases, and 15 bases lay between the germline ends. CDR3 nucleotides: TGCGCCAGCAGCGAAACAAGAGACAGAGGCTACACCTTC. Translated, it gives CASSETRDRGYTF.

The sample holds a few counts of this clonotype. V gene TRBV27 combines with J gene TRBJ1-5; unclear D gene. Looked up from germline, CDR1 is MNHEY and CDR2 is SMNVEV (reference sequence). V was trimmed by 2 bases and J by 6 bases, leaving 11 bases between them. This CDR3 comprises 14 residues. The CDR3 DNA sequence: TGTGCCAGCAGTTTACTGGGAGTGGGTCAGCCCCAGCATTTT. The encoded protein is CASSLLGVGQPQHF.

This chain links TRBV10-3 with TRBJ1-2; D possibly corresponds to TRBD1 (6 bases). The CDR3 is 15 residues long. Looked up from germline, CDR1 is ENHRY and CDR2 is SYGVKD. V lost 5 bases, J lost 6 bases, and 19 bases lay in between. CDR3 sequence: CAISSPGARSNGYTF. The CDR3 DNA sequence: TGTGCCATCAGTTCACCAGGGGCTCGGTCAAATGGCTACACCTTC.

This clonotype was detected only a few times. The CDR3 DNA reads as TGTGCCAGCAGTTTAGGAGCACCGGGACTAGGGGTCCACAATGAGCAGTTCTTC. This codes for CASSLGAPGLGVHNEQFF. The chain couples TRBV12-3 or TRBV12-4 to TRBJ2-1, with 8 nucleotides matching TRBD2. This CDR3 is 18 amino acids long. V lost 1 base and J lost 5; bases outside the gene matches: 13.

This clonotype was picked up a small number of times. The chain has TRBV20-1 and TRBJ2-1, with 9 bases that match TRBD2. V was pared by 3 bases and J by 3 bases, with 3 bases of the junction left unmatched. Germline values: CDR1 DFQATT, CDR2 SNEGSKA (reference sequence). The CDR3 runs 14 residues. The chain's CDR3 is CSASAGGNYNEQFF. CDR3 nucleotide sequence: TGCAGTGCTAGTGCGGGAGGGAACTACAATGAGCAGTTCTTC.

In its sample, this clonotype was seen a few times. The chain is built from TRBV27 and TRBJ2-3; no clear D gene. Per germline, CDR1 MNHEY and CDR2 SMNVEV (reference sequence). This CDR3 comprises 14 residues. Trimming removed 3 bases from V and 6 bases from J, with 13 bases in between. The CDR3 reads CASSFLGIWDTQYF. As DNA, the CDR3 is TGTGCCAGCAGTTTTCTCGGTATATGGGATACGCAGTATTTT.

This sequence joins TRBV7-9 and TRBJ2-3; D gene uncertain. V was clipped by 2 bases and J by 5 bases, with 5 bases between them. Germline CDR1 is SEHNR and CDR2 is FQNEAQ (reference sequence). The CDR3 length is 12 residues. The CDR3 coding sequence is TGTGCCAGCAGCTTACATTTAGATACGCAGTATTTT. Translating gives CASSLHLDTQYF.

V and J are TRBV29-1 and TRBJ1-1; tentative D call: TRBD1 (5 bases). Trimming stripped 4 bases from V and 7 bases from J, with 13 bases between. In germline, CDR1 is SQVTM, CDR2 ANQGSEA. There are 12 residues in the CDR3. CDR3 DNA sequence: TGCAGCGTTGGGGGAGGGGATGGTGAAGCTTTCTTT. Encoded protein: CSVGGGDGEAFF.

This clonotype was counted only a few times. This chain's CDR3 is CASSDQGLAVNEQFF. CDR3 in DNA: TGCGCCAGCAGCGATCAGGGACTAGCGGTTAATGAGCAGTTCTTC. The rearrangement links TRBV5-1 to TRBJ2-1; 11 bases are shared with TRBD2. The CDR3 is 15 residues long. The ends lost 4 bases at V and 7 bases at J; junction bases unmatched: 7. The germline V gene encodes CDR1 SGHRS and CDR2 YFSETQ.

This clonotype has only a few counts. The chain employs TRBV10-3 and TRBJ1-1, with TRBD1 identical over 7 bases. This CDR3 spans 15 amino acids. Germline V gene sequence: CDR1 ENHRY, CDR2 SYGVKD. V lost 6 bases and J lost 0; bases outside the gene matches: 7. The CDR3 sequence: CAIRRQGALNTEAFF. DNA of the CDR3: TGTGCCATCAGACGACAGGGTGCCCTGAACACTGAAGCTTTCTTT.

This clonotype occurred a few times. The chain uses TRBV29-1 and TRBJ2-3; maybe TRBD2 (5 bases). The CDR3 has 14 residues. V was shortened by 4 bases and J by 4 bases, with 15 bases between the two germline ends. Germline CDR1 is SQVTM and CDR2 is ANQGSEA. In DNA form, the CDR3 reads TGCAGCGTTGCTTACGGGGTGAGGCCAGATACGCAGTATTTT. It yields the protein CSVAYGVRPDTQYF.

J is TRBJ1-5 and V is TRBV10-3; TRBD1 agrees at 8 bases. V was pared by 6 bases and J by 4 bases, with 2 bases of the junction left unmatched. CDR3 size: 13 residues. Per germline, CDR1 ENHRY and CDR2 SYGVKD. DNA for the CDR3: TGTGCCATCAGGGACAGGGCGAATCAGCCCCAGCATTTT. This sequence encodes CAIRDRANQPQHF.

The sample holds a few counts of this clonotype. The rearrangement joins TRBV6-4 to TRBJ2-1; 9 nucleotides line up with TRBD2. V dropped 0 bases and J dropped 13; count of bases not matched to a gene: 7. This CDR3 region has 14 residues. CDR1 is MRHNA, CDR2 SNTAGT, per germline. CDR3 DNA: TGTGCCAGCAGTGACTCGCGGGGGGGGTACCGCCAGTTCTTC. It codes for CASSDSRGGYRQFF.

The chain combines TRBV12-3 or TRBV12-4 with TRBJ1-1; 8 bases agree with TRBD1. There are 14 residues in the CDR3. The V and J ends lost 5 bases and 8 bases, in that order; junction bases with no gene match: 10. The CDR3 DNA reads TGTGCCAGCAGTCCAACAGGGGGGACAGACGAAGCTTTCTTT. This encodes CASSPTGGTDEAFF.

The chain is built from TRBV6-6 and TRBJ2-7, with a tentative D call TRBD1 (5 bases). Germline V gene lookup returns CDR1 MNHNY and CDR2 SVGAGI (reference sequence). The CDR3 length is 13 residues. Trimming took 2 bases from V and 5 from J, leaving 10 bases between them. The CDR3, as DNA: TGTGCCAGCAGTTACAGGGGAAGCAACGAGCAGTACTTC. Translated: CASSYRGSNEQYF.